The 18 T cell receptor beta chains reported below all come from one sample, sequenced in a study of persistence of HIV-infected CD4 T cells. Cells were stimulated nonspecifically with anti-CD3/anti-CD28 magnetic beads. Responding CD4+ T cells were sorted by upregulation of both CD40 ligand and CD69. These receptors have no known antigen. The libraries were made with immunoSEQ version 4 in survey mode. The table came from immunoSEQ multiplex PCR; TCRdb's copy has only in-frame clones and leaves some out. The table lists some 40,000 clones, 80% to 95% of them singletons. The sequenced sample was CD4+ T cells sorted from PBMCs after approximately 19-hour stimulation, obtained from a patient who received antiretroviral therapy. These receptors were taken from an adult man with HIV who was CMV-seropositive.

This clone was observed once. The chain recombines TRBV19 with TRBJ1-4; D is unresolved. Germline CDR1 is LNHDA and CDR2 is SQIVND (reference sequence). The CDR3 contains 12 residues. The V and J ends lost 5 bases and 4 bases respectively, with 5 bases between them. The CDR3 region is CASSWDNEKLFF. Written as DNA, the CDR3 is TGTGCCAGTAGTTGGGATAATGAAAAACTGTTTTTT.

V usage is TRBV25-1 and J usage is TRBJ1-1, with 9 bases fitting TRBD1. The CDR3 totals 14 residues. V dropped 3 bases and J dropped 9; count of bases not matched to a gene: 8. Germline values: CDR1 MGHDK, CDR2 SYGVNS. This CDR3 is CASSDRGTGFQAFF. The CDR3 DNA reads TGTGCCAGCAGTGATAGGGGGACAGGGTTTCAAGCTTTCTTT.

This chain links TRBV28 with TRBJ1-5; D unclear. Trimming stripped 8 bases from V and 0 bases from J, with 5 bases between. The germline CDR1 and CDR2 sequences are MDHEN and SYDVKM. This CDR3 spans 12 amino acids. The CDR3 protein is CASYYSNQPQHF. The DNA of the CDR3 is TGTGCCAGCTACTATAGCAATCAGCCCCAGCATTTT.

V gene TRBV5-1 combines with J gene TRBJ2-3, with a possible D match to TRBD1 (5 bases). CDR1 is SGHRS, CDR2 YFSETQ, per germline. With 3 bases removed from V and 2 bases from J, the gap between germline ends came to 13 bases. CDR3 length equals 15 residues. For the CDR3, the DNA is TGCGCCAGCAGCTCCCGACAGACAAACACAGATACGCAGTATTTT. Amino acid sequence: CASSSRQTNTDTQYF.

The rearrangement uses TRBV15 and TRBJ1-5; the D gene is possibly TRBD1 (6 bases). Germline V CDR1 and CDR2: LNHNV, YYDKDF (reference sequence). This CDR3 comprises 16 residues. V dropped 0 bases and J dropped 2 bases, with 11 bases sitting between them. CDR3 sequence reads: CATSRDRGGCNQPQHF. CDR3 bases: TGTGCCACCAGCAGAGACCGGGGGGGCTGCAATCAGCCCCAGCATTTT.

The chain has TRBV5-5 and TRBJ2-7; TRBD1 matches at 7 bases. The germline V gene has CDR1 SGHKS and CDR2 YYEKEE (reference sequence). Trimming took 2 bases from V and 2 from J; bases not matched to a gene: 10. The CDR3 is 16 residues long. The CDR3 DNA is TGTGCCAGCAGCTTAGCCCCGGAGACAGGGCCCTACGAGCAGTACTTC. Amino acid sequence: CASSLAPETGPYEQYF.

This clone appeared a single time. The rearrangement joins TRBV3-1 (or the pseudogene TRBV3-2) to TRBJ1-5; 8 bases agree with TRBD1. The CDR3 totals 13 residues. Trimming removed 2 bases from V and 11 bases from J; junction bases left unmatched: 5. Germline V gene data show CDR1 as LGHDT and CDR2 as YNNKEL (reference sequence). In DNA, the CDR3 is TGTGCCAGCAGCCAAACAGGGGGGGTGACCCAGCATTTT. As protein: CASSQTGGVTQHF.

CDR3 region: CASSIVRRLNYEQYF. In DNA, the CDR3 is TGTGCCAGTAGTATCGTCAGGCGACTCAACTACGAGCAGTACTTC. The rearrangement joins TRBV19 to TRBJ2-7; D is unclear. This CDR3 region has 15 residues. The V end was cut by 3 bases, the J end by 3 bases, with 15 bases between. Germline V lookup: CDR1 LNHDA, CDR2 SQIVND (reference sequence).

The chain couples TRBV6-5 to TRBJ1-1; 10 bases line up with TRBD1. Germline values: CDR1 MNHEY, CDR2 SVGAGI. The CDR3 totals 13 residues. The V segment lost 5 bases and the J segment 5 bases; nucleotides outside the gene matches: 2. In DNA, the CDR3 is TGTGCCAGCAGTAGACAGGGGGCAACTGAAGCTTTCTTT. This codes for CASSRQGATEAFF.

The chain employs TRBV2 and TRBJ1-6; 7 bases match TRBD1. The CDR3 covers 16 residues. Trimming at V came to 8 bases and at J to 9 bases, leaving 16 bases not matched to a gene. Germline assignment: CDR1 SNHLY and CDR2 FYNNEI. The CDR3, as DNA: TGTGCCAGCGCACCGGAGGGGGCGCAATCCGTTTCACCCCTCCACTTT. Amino acids: CASAPEGAQSVSPLHF. The full variable domain, its missing parts supplied by reference TRBV2 and TRBJ1-6, is EPEVTQTPSHQVTQMGQEVILRCVPISNHLYFYWYRQILGQKVEFLVSFYNNEISEKSEIFDDQFSVERPDGSNFTLKIRSTKLEDSAMYFCASAPEGAQSVSPLHFGNGTRLTVT.

The V gene is TRBV6-5, the J gene TRBJ1-3, with 7 bases aligning to TRBD1. Trimming cost V 6 bases and J 4 bases; bases outside gene matches: 6. This CDR3 is 14 amino acids long. CDR1 and CDR2 from the germline V gene are MNHEY and SVGAGI. The CDR3 DNA sequence: TGTGCCAGCAGACCTAGGGGGCGAGGAAACACCATATATTTT. Translation gives CASRPRGRGNTIYF.

The chain carries TRBV28 and TRBJ1-6, with D possibly TRBD1 on 5 matching bases. CDR3 length: 12 amino acids. The V gene's germline CDR1 is MDHEN and CDR2 SYDVKM. Trimming removed 7 bases from V and 10 bases from J, with 11 bases in between. The CDR3 region is CASMAGKSPLHF. Here the CDR3 DNA reads TGTGCCAGCATGGCAGGGAAATCACCCCTCCACTTT. Using reference TRBV28 and TRBJ1-6 for the parts outside the CDR3, the full variable domain is DVKVTQSSRYLVKRTGEKVFLECVQDMDHENMFWYRQDPGLGLRLIYFSYDVKMKEKGDIPEGYSVSREKKERFSLILESASTNQTSMYLCASMAGKSPLHFGNGTRLTVT.

Here the CDR3 reads CASKARTGPNQPQHF. The CDR3 region has the DNA TGTGCCAGTAAGGCCCGGACAGGGCCCAATCAGCCCCAGCATTTT. This rearrangement joins TRBV19 to TRBJ1-5; TRBD1 agrees at 8 bases. This CDR3 is built from 15 residues. Germline CDR1 and CDR2: LNHDA and SQIVND (reference sequence). The trim removed 7 bases at V and 3 bases at J, leaving 8 bases unmatched.

The chain employs TRBV5-1 and TRBJ2-1, with a possible D match to TRBD2 (6 bases). The germline V gene has CDR1 SGHRS and CDR2 YFSETQ. The CDR3 sequence is 16 residues long. V lost 0 bases to trimming and J lost 7 bases, with 17 bases between them. The CDR3 nucleotides are TGCGCCAGCAGCTTGGCGGGGGACCACCAGACGAATGAGCAGTTCTTC. Its protein is CASSLAGDHQTNEQFF.

The count of this clone is one. The chain employs TRBV10-3 and TRBJ2-7, with 7 nucleotides matching TRBD2. Germline V gives CDR1 ENHRY, CDR2 SYGVKD. The CDR3 contains 16 residues. V lost 2 bases and J lost 1; bases outside the gene matches: 8. The DNA for the CDR3 is TGTGCCATCAGTGAGGGAGGCGGGGGAGCTTCCTACGAGCAGTACTTC. Its translation is CAISEGGGGASYEQYF.

The rearrangement links TRBV19 to TRBJ2-3, with TRBD2 identical over 16 bases. The CDR3 is 16 residues long. In germline, CDR1 is LNHDA, CDR2 SQIVND (reference sequence). J was trimmed by 6 bases and V by 4 bases; bases with no gene match: 4. The CDR3 nucleotides read TGTGCCAGTAGTACCCCGGGACTAGCGGGGGGGGATACGCAGTATTTT. Protein product: CASSTPGLAGGDTQYF.

About this clone itself: A read error may account for a junction end that differs from germline. The CDR3, as DNA: TGCAGCGCTAACGGACAGCAGTACACTGAAGCTTCCTTT. This codes for CSANGQQYTEASF. This chain uses TRBV29-1 with TRBJ1-1; D possibly corresponds to TRBD1 (6 bases). The CDR3 consists of 13 residues. Germline V gives CDR1 SQVTM, CDR2 ANQGSEA.

The genes are TRBV29-1 and TRBJ1-2; 9 positions agree with TRBD1. Trimming at V came to 6 bases and at J to 5 bases, leaving 7 bases not matched to a gene. Germline values: CDR1 SQVTM, CDR2 ANQGSEA. The CDR3 contains 13 residues. CDR3 nucleotide sequence: TGCAGCGTCATACAGGGGGCGGGGTATGGCTACACCTTC. Translating it yields CSVIQGAGYGYTF.